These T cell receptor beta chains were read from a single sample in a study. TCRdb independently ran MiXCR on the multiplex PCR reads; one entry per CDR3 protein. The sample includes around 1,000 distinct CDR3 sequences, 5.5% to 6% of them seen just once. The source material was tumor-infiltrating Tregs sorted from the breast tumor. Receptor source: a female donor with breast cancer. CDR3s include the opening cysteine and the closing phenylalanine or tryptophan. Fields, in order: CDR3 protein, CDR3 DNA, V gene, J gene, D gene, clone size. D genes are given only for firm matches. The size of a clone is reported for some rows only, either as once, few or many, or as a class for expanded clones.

CASSYGSLGIDGYTF	TGTGCCAGCAGTTACGGCAGCCTTGGGATCGATGGCTACACCTTC	TRBV12-3/TRBV12-4	TRBJ1-2	.	medium-sized
CASSVDRGKSGYTF	TGTGCCAGCAGTGTGGACAGGGGAAAGAGTGGCTACACCTTC	TRBV12-3/TRBV12-4	TRBJ1-2	TRBD1	large
CASSSAALYGYTF	TGTGCCAGCAGTTCGGCAGCCCTCTATGGCTACACCTTC	TRBV12-3/TRBV12-4	TRBJ1-2	.	medium-sized
CASSFATRVVVYGYTF	TGTGCCAGCAGTTTCGCCACTAGGGTAGTCGTCTATGGCTACACCTTC	TRBV12-3/TRBV12-4	TRBJ1-2	.	medium-sized
CASSHTETHYGYTF	TGTGCCAGCAGTCATACGGAGACCCACTATGGCTACACCTTC	TRBV12-3/TRBV12-4	TRBJ1-2	.	medium-sized
CASRIYGSSYGYTF	TGTGCCAGCAGGATATATGGATCGTCATATGGCTACACCTTC	TRBV12-3/TRBV12-4	TRBJ1-2	.	.
CASSGDYGYTF	TGTGCCAGCAGTGGGGACTATGGCTACACCTTC	TRBV12-3/TRBV12-4	TRBJ1-2	.	large
CASSFGQNYGYTF	TGTGCCAGCAGCTTTGGGCAAAACTATGGCTACACCTTC	TRBV12-3/TRBV12-4	TRBJ1-2	.	hyperexpanded
CASRSSSEFGANYGYTF	TGTGCCAGCAGGTCGTCCTCCGAGTTTGGAGCTAACTATGGCTACACCTTC	TRBV12-3/TRBV12-4	TRBJ1-2	.	medium-sized
CASSLTANYGYTF	TGTGCCAGCAGTTTAACAGCTAACTATGGCTACACCTTC	TRBV12-3/TRBV12-4	TRBJ1-2	.	medium-sized
CASSSTENYGYTF	TGTGCCAGCAGTAGCACAGAAAACTATGGCTACACCTTC	TRBV12-3/TRBV12-4	TRBJ1-2	.	medium-sized
CASSPGQLDYPGGYTF	TGTGCCAGCAGCCCCGGTCAGCTGGATTACCCGGGAGGCTACACCTTC	TRBV12-3/TRBV12-4	TRBJ1-2	.	large
CASSEKYYGYTF	TGTGCCAGCAGCGAGAAGTACTATGGCTACACCTTC	TRBV12-3/TRBV12-4	TRBJ1-2	.	large
CASRPDRTYGYTF	TGTGCCAGCAGACCTGACAGGACCTATGGCTACACCTTC	TRBV12-3/TRBV12-4	TRBJ1-2	.	medium-sized
CASSLPGWDGYTF	TGTGCCAGCAGTTTACCCGGCTGGGATGGCTACACCTTC	TRBV12-3/TRBV12-4	TRBJ1-2	.	.
CASSLTGLSGYTF	TGTGCCAGCAGTTTAACAGGGCTAAGCGGCTACACCTTC	TRBV12-3/TRBV12-4	TRBJ1-2	.	medium-sized
CASSLARRGVGGYTF	TGTGCCAGCAGTTTAGCGCGTAGAGGGGTGGGTGGCTACACCTTC	TRBV12-3/TRBV12-4	TRBJ1-2	.	.
CASSFGRLVASYGYTF	TGTGCCAGCAGTTTTGGCCGTCTTGTGGCTTCCTATGGCTACACCTTC	TRBV12-3/TRBV12-4	TRBJ1-2	.	medium-sized
CASNSEGSYGYTF	TGTGCCAGCAATTCCGAGGGGTCCTATGGCTACACCTTC	TRBV12-3/TRBV12-4	TRBJ1-2	.	medium-sized
CASSAGPNYGYTF	TGTGCCAGCAGTGCGGGGCCTAACTATGGCTACACCTTC	TRBV12-3/TRBV12-4	TRBJ1-2	.	medium-sized
CASSNSLGTGFGYTF	TGTGCCAGCAGTAACAGCCTCGGGACAGGGTTCGGCTACACCTTC	TRBV12-3/TRBV12-4	TRBJ1-2	TRBD1	large
CASSFQASRNYGYTF	TGTGCCAGCAGTTTTCAGGCATCGAGGAACTATGGCTACACCTTC	TRBV12-3/TRBV12-4	TRBJ1-2	.	medium-sized
CASSLISGPGGGYTF	TGTGCCAGCAGTCTAATCTCAGGGCCTGGAGGTGGCTACACCTTC	TRBV12-3/TRBV12-4	TRBJ1-2	.	medium-sized
CASSPTGRGGYTF	TGTGCCAGCAGCCCCACAGGCCGTGGCGGCTACACCTTC	TRBV12-3/TRBV12-4	TRBJ1-2	.	few
CASRQGQGNYGYTF	TGTGCCAGCAGACAGGGGCAGGGGAACTATGGCTACACCTTC	TRBV12-3/TRBV12-4	TRBJ1-2	TRBD1	large
CASSVYRDSYGYTF	TGTGCCAGCAGTGTCTACCGGGACAGCTATGGCTACACCTTC	TRBV12-3/TRBV12-4	TRBJ1-2	TRBD1	medium-sized
CASSAGQNNGYTF	TGTGCCAGCAGTGCCGGACAGAATAATGGCTACACCTTC	TRBV12-3/TRBV12-4	TRBJ1-2	.	.
CASSQIANYGYTF	TGTGCCAGCAGTCAGATAGCTAACTATGGCTACACCTTC	TRBV12-3/TRBV12-4	TRBJ1-2	.	medium-sized
CASTLTGDGYTF	TGTGCCAGCACTTTGACTGGGGATGGCTACACCTTC	TRBV12-3/TRBV12-4	TRBJ1-2	.	medium-sized
CASSGQLCYTF	TGTGCCAGCAGTGGGCAGCTATGCTACACCTTC	TRBV12-3/TRBV12-4	TRBJ1-2	.	once
CASSTGYVCYTF	TGTGCCAGCAGTACAGGCTACGTATGCTACACCTTC	TRBV12-3/TRBV12-4	TRBJ1-2	.	.
CASSLVPGLYGYTF	TGTGCCAGCAGTTTAGTTCCCGGCCTCTATGGCTACACCTTC	TRBV12-3/TRBV12-4	TRBJ1-2	.	medium-sized
CASTPGLCYTF	TGTGCCAGCACACCGGGACTATGCTACACCTTC	TRBV12-3/TRBV12-4	TRBJ1-2	.	.
CASSDRFGYTF	TGTGCCAGCAGCGACAGGTTCGGCTACACCTTC	TRBV12-3/TRBV12-4	TRBJ1-2	.	large
CASGLMLSGTDRDYGYTF	TGTGCTAGTGGTCTGATGCTATCCGGGACAGACCGAGACTATGGCTACACCTTC	TRBV12-5	TRBJ1-2	TRBD1	many
CASSSSGTGYGYTF	TGTGCCAGCAGTTCTTCCGGGACAGGCTATGGCTACACCTTC	TRBV12-3/TRBV12-4	TRBJ1-2	TRBD1	many
CASSRDKIYGYTF	TGTGCCAGCAGCCGGGACAAGATCTATGGCTACACCTTC	TRBV12-3/TRBV12-4	TRBJ1-2	.	medium-sized
CASSFDSFYGYTF	TGTGCCAGCAGTTTTGACAGTTTCTATGGCTACACCTTC	TRBV12-3/TRBV12-4	TRBJ1-2	.	medium-sized
CASTIREAYGYTF	TGTGCCAGCACTATCCGGGAGGCCTATGGCTACACCTTC	TRBV12-3/TRBV12-4	TRBJ1-2	.	few
CASGTRGQALLFYGYTF	TGTGCCAGCGGAACCCGGGGCCAAGCCCTCCTCTTCTATGGCTACACCTTC	TRBV12-3/TRBV12-4	TRBJ1-2	.	medium-sized
CASRGGVPYYGYTF	TGTGCCAGCAGAGGAGGGGTACCCTACTATGGCTACACCTTC	TRBV12-3/TRBV12-4	TRBJ1-2	.	medium-sized
CASSYGAGVYGYTF	TGTGCCAGCAGTTACGGGGCAGGCGTTTATGGCTACACCTTC	TRBV12-3/TRBV12-4	TRBJ1-2	.	medium-sized
CASSLLGQGDGYTF	TGTGCCAGCAGTCTCCTCGGACAGGGTGATGGCTACACCTTC	TRBV12-3/TRBV12-4	TRBJ1-2	TRBD1	medium-sized
CASRLRGPGTGEGYTF	TGTGCCAGCAGACTCCGAGGACCCGGGACAGGGGAAGGCTACACCTTC	TRBV12-3/TRBV12-4	TRBJ1-2	TRBD1	medium-sized
CASSKGPYGYTF	TGTGCCAGCAGTAAGGGGCCCTATGGCTACACCTTC	TRBV12-3/TRBV12-4	TRBJ1-2	.	medium-sized
CASSLRRQGDYGYTF	TGTGCCAGCAGTTTACGCCGACAGGGTGACTATGGCTACACCTTC	TRBV12-3/TRBV12-4	TRBJ1-2	TRBD1	.
CASSLFAGAPNGYTF	TGTGCCAGCAGTTTATTCGCTGGGGCACCGAATGGCTACACCTTC	TRBV12-3/TRBV12-4	TRBJ1-2	.	medium-sized
CASSSTQAGYGYTF	TGTGCCAGCAGTTCCACCCAGGCGGGCTATGGCTACACCTTC	TRBV12-3/TRBV12-4	TRBJ1-2	.	medium-sized
CASSFGQRYGYTF	TGTGCCAGCAGTTTCGGACAGCGCTATGGCTACACCTTC	TRBV12-3/TRBV12-4	TRBJ1-2	.	medium-sized
CASSGRTNYGYTF	TGTGCCAGCAGCGGACGGACTAACTATGGCTACACCTTC	TRBV12-3/TRBV12-4	TRBJ1-2	.	medium-sized
CASSPGQINYGYTF	TGTGCCAGCAGCCCGGGACAGATTAACTATGGCTACACCTTC	TRBV12-3/TRBV12-4	TRBJ1-2	TRBD1	medium-sized
CASSPGRIYGYTF	TGTGCCAGCAGTCCCGGACGGATCTATGGCTACACCTTC	TRBV12-3/TRBV12-4	TRBJ1-2	.	medium-sized
CASSRTGEIYGYTF	TGTGCCAGCAGCCGGACAGGGGAGATCTATGGCTACACCTTC	TRBV12-3/TRBV12-4	TRBJ1-2	TRBD1	large
CASSRGQGNYGYTF	TGTGCCAGCAGTAGGGGACAGGGGAACTATGGCTACACCTTC	TRBV12-3/TRBV12-4	TRBJ1-2	TRBD1	medium-sized
CASSLIGQGLDGYTF	TGTGCCAGCAGTCTAATCGGACAGGGCTTGGATGGCTACACCTTC	TRBV12-3/TRBV12-4	TRBJ1-2	TRBD1	many
CASSFGTGAEYGYTF	TGTGCCAGCAGTTTTGGGACAGGGGCGGAGTATGGCTACACCTTC	TRBV12-3/TRBV12-4	TRBJ1-2	TRBD1	.
CASGVKPYGYTF	TGTGCCAGCGGGGTGAAGCCCTATGGCTACACCTTC	TRBV12-3/TRBV12-4	TRBJ1-2	.	medium-sized